Given below is one TCR beta chain in context. This clone's antigen is unknown. Base qualities are not provided; no much larger clone lies one nucleotide away. The library relied on the immunoSEQ multiplex PCR assay. What TCRdb holds here is the immuneACCESS table cut down to in-frame rearrangements. Part of the clones is not present; checked against another copy, under half of the missing clones reflect an unresolved V gene, and the others are unexplained. The sample profile shows 95,000 to 150,000 clones; approximately 90% of them were found once. The ten largest make up about 12% of the sample. This sample was taken from a study of control samples from healthy donors and cancer patients (dated by TCRdb to the early 2020s). Germline trimming amounts to 5 bases on V and 0 bases on J, with 3 as the count of junction bases outside the gene matches. The CDR3 has 16 amino acids, counting the end cysteine and phenylalanine. Here the CDR3 DNA is all that survives: 48 bases in frame from base 1. Looking up the germline V gene yields CDR1 SGHTA and CDR2 FQGTGA.

The material sequenced was blood. The sequence came from a man aged 25-45 years in good health. The V and J segments used are TRBV7-3 and TRBJ2-1, with 11 junctional bases fitting TRBD1. The DNA sequence reads TGTGCCAGCAGCCGGGGACAGGGGGTCTCCTACAATGAGCAGTTCTTC. It translates to CASSRGQGVSYNEQFF.